This entry lists 7 T cell receptor beta chains sequenced from one sample in a study of PD-L1 blockade in urothelial cancer. Assay: immunoSEQ multiplex PCR; the TCRdb copy retains only in-frame clones and omits some. The data contain some 100,000 clones, about 91% of them seen just once; the ten biggest clones take up over 0.8%. The sequencing used PBMCs, collected around atezolizumab (anti-PD-L1) treatment. These receptors came from a woman aged 80 or over with urothelial cancer.

This clone showed up just once. The V and J genes are TRBV27 and TRBJ2-2; 7 bases map to TRBD2. Germline V gene lookup returns CDR1 MNHEY and CDR2 SMNVEV (reference sequence). The CDR3 loop spans 14 amino acids. After removal of 5 bases from V and 6 bases from J, the junction contained 6 bases not matched to a gene. In nucleotides, the CDR3 is TGTGCCAGCAGTCCAGATCGGGGGGCCGGGGAGCTGTTTTTT. Residues: CASSPDRGAGELFF.

The rearrangement links TRBV10-1 to TRBJ1-5; TRBD1 agrees at 7 bases. With 3 bases clipped from V and 6 bases from J, the junction kept 5 bases outside the gene matches. The CDR3 covers 14 residues. The V gene's germline CDR1 is WNHNN and CDR2 SYGVQD (reference sequence). The CDR3 loop reads CASSEGTASQPQHF. The CDR3 DNA is TGCGCCAGCAGTGAAGGGACAGCGAGTCAGCCCCAGCATTTT.

This rearrangement joins TRBV30 to TRBJ1-1; TRBD1 matches at 8 bases. CDR1 GTSNPN and CDR2 SVGIG come from the germline V gene (reference sequence). After removal of 5 bases from V and 10 bases from J, the junction contained 6 bases not matched to a gene. The CDR3 is made up of 11 amino acids. As DNA, the CDR3 is TGTGCCTGGGCAGGGGGCCGGCGAGCTTTCTTT. The encoded protein is CAWAGGRRAFF.

This chain joins TRBV6-5 and TRBJ2-1; tentatively, D is TRBD2 (5 bases). Germline V gene sequence: CDR1 MNHEY, CDR2 SVGAGI. V was clipped by 2 bases and J by 3 bases, with 11 bases between them. This CDR3 has 15 amino acids. The CDR3 coding sequence is TGTGCCAGCAGTTACGGGAGATCCCGCTACAATGAGCAGTTCTTC. Protein: CASSYGRSRYNEQFF.

The chain has TRBV18 and TRBJ1-1; a possible D gene is TRBD1 (5 bases). Germline V gene data show CDR1 as KGHSH and CDR2 as LQKENI. The ends were cut back, 2 bases at V and 3 bases at J, with 13 bases in the middle. CDR3 length equals 15 residues. CDR3 bases: TGTGCCAGCTCACCAATTGGTGGGGGGGACACTGAAGCTTTCTTT. This encodes CASSPIGGGDTEAFF.

This chain joins TRBV6-4 and TRBJ1-5; D unclear. Germline assignment: CDR1 MRHNA and CDR2 SNTAGT. The V and J ends lost 0 bases and 4 bases respectively, with 13 bases between them. This CDR3 region has 16 residues. CDR3: CASSDSEGRQNQPQHF. The CDR3 DNA is TGTGCCAGCAGTGACTCGGAGGGCCGCCAAAATCAGCCCCAGCATTTT.

Points on this clone: Other DNA variants within this sample encode the same CDR3. The chain recombines TRBV19 with TRBJ2-7; TRBD2 is a possible D gene (5 bases). CDR1 and CDR2 from the germline V gene are LNHDA and SQIVND (reference sequence). V lost 1 base and J lost 0, with 10 bases in between. The CDR3 consists of 15 residues. CDR3 in amino acids: CASSIGGSGSYEQYF. The CDR3 coding sequence is TGTGCCAGTAGTATAGGAGGGTCGGGCTCCTACGAGCAGTACTTC.